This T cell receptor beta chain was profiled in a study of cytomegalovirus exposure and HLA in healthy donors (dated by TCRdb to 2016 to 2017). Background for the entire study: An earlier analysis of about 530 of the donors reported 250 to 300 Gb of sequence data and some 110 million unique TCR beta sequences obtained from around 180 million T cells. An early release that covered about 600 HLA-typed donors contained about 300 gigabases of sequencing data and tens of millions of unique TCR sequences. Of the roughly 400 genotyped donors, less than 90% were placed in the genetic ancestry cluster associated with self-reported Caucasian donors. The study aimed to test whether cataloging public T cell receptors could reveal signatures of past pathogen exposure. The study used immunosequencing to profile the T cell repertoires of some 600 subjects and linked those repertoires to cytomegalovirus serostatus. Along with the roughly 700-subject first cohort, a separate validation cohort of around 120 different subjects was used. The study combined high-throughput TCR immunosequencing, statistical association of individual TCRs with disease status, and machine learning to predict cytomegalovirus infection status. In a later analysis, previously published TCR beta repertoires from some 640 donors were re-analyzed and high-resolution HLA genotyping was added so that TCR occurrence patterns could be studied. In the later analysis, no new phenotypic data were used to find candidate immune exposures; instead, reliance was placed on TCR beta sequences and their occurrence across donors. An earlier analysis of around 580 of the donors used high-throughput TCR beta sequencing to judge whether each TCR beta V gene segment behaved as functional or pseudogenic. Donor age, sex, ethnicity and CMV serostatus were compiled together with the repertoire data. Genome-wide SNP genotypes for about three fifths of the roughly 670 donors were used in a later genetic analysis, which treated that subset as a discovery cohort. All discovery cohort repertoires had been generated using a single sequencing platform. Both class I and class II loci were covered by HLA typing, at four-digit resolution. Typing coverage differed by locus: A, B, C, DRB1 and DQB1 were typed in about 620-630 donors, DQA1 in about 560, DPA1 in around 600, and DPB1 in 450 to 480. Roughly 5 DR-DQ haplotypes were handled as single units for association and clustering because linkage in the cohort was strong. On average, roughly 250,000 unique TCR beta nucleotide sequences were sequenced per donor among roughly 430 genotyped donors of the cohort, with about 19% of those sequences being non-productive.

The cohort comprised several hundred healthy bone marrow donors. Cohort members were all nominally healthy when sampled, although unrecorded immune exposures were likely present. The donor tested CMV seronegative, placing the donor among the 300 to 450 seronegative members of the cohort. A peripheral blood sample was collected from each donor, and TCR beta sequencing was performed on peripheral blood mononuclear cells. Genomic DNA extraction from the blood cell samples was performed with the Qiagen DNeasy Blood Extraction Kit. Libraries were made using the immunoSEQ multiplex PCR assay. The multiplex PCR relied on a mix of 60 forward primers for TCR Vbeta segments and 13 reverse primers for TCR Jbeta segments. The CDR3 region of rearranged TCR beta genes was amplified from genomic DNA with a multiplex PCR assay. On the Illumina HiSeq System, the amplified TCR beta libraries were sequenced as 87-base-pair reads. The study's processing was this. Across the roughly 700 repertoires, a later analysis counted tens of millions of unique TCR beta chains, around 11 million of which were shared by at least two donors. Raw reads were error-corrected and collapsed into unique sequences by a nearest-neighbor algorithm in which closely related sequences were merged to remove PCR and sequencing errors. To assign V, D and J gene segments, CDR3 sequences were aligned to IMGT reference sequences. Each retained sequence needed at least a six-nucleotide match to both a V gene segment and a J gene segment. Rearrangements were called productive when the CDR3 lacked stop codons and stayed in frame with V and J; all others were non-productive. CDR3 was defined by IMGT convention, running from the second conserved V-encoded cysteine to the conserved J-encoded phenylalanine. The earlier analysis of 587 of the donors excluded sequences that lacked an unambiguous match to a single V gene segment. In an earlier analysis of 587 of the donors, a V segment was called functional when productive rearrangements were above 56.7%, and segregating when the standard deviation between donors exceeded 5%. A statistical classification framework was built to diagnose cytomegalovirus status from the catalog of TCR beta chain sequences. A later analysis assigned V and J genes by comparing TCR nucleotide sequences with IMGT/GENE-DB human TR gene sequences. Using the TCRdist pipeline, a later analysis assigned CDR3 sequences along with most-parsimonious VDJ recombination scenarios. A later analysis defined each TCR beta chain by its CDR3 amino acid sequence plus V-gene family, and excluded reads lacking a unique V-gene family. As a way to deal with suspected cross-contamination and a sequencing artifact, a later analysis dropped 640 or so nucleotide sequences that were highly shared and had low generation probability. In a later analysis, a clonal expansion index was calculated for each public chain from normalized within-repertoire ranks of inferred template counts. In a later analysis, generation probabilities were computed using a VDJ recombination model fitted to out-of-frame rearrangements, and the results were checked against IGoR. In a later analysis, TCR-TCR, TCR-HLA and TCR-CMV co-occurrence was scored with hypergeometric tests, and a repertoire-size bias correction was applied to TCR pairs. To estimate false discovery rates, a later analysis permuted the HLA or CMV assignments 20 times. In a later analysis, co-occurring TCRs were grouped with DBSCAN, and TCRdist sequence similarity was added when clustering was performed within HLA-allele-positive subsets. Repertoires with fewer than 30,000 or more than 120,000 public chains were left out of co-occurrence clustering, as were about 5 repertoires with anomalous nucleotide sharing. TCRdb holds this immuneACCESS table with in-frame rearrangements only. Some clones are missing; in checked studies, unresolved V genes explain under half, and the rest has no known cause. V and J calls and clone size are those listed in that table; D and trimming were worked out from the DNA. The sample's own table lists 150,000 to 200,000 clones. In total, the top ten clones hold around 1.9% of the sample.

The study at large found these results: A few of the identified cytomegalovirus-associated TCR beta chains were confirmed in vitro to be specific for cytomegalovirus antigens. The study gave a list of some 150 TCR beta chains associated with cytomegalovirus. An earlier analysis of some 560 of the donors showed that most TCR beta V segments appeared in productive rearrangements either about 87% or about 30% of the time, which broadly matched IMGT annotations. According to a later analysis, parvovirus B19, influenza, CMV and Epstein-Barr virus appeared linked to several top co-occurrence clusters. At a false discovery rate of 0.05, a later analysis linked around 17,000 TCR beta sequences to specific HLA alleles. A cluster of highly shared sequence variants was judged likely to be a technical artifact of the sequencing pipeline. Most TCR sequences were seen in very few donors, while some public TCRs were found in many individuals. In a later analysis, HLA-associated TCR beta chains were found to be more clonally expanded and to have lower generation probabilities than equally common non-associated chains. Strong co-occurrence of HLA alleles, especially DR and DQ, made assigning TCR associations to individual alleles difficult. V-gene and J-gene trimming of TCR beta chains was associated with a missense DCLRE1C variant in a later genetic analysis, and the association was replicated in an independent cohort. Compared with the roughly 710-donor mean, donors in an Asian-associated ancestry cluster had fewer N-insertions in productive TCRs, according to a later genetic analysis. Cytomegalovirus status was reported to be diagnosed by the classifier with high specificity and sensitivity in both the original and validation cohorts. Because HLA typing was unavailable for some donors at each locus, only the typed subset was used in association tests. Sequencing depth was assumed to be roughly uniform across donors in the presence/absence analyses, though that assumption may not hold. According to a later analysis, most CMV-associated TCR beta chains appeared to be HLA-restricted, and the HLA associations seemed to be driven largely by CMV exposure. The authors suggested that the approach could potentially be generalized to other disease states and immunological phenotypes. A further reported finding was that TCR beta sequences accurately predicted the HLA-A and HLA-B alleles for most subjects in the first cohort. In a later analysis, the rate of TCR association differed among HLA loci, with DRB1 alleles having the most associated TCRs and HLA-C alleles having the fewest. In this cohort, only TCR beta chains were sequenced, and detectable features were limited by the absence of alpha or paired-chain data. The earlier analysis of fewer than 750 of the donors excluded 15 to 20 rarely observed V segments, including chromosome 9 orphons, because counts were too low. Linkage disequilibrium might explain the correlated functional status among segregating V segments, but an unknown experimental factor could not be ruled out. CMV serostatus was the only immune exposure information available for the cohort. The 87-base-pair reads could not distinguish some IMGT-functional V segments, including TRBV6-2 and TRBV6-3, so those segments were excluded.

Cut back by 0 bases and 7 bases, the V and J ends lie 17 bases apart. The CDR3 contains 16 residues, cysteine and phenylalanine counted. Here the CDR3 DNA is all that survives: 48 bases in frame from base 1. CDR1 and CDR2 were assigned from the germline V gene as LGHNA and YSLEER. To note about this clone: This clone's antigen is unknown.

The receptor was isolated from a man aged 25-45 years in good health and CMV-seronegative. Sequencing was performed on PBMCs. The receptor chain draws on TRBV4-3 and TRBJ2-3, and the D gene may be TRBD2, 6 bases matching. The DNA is TGCGCCAGCAGCCAAGATCATCTGGCGGGATGGAATACGCAGTATTTT. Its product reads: CASSQDHLAGWNTQYF.